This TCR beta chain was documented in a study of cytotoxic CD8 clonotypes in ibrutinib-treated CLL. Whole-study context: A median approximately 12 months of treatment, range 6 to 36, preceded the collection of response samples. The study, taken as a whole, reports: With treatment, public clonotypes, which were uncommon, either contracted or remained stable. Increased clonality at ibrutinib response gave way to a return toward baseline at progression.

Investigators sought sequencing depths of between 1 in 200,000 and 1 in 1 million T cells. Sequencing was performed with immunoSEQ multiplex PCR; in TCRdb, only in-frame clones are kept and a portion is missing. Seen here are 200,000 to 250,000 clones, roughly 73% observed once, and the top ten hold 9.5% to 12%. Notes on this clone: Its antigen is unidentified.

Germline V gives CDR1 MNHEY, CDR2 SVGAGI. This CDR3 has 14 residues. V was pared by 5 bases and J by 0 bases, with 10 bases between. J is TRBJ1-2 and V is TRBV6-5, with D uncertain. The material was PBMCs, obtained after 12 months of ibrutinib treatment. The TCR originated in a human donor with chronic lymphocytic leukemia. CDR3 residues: CASSGYGANYGYTF. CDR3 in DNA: TGTGCCAGCAGTGGTTACGGAGCTAACTATGGCTACACCTTC.